Detailed here is one TCR beta chain. As originally analysed: Nucleated cell number was recorded as an estimate derived from reference gene primer amplification. Clones were read by immunoSEQ multiplex PCR, and TCRdb kept only the in-frame ones, dropping some. The D gene and trimming were derived from the DNA, and the V and J assignments and clone size from that table. The sample records about 74,000 clones, 80% to 90% being singletons. Germline CDR1 reads MDHEN; CDR2 reads SYDVKM. The ends lost 9 bases at V and 7 bases at J; junction bases unmatched: 9. The CDR3 is made up of 13 amino acids. This record comes from a study of blood T cell repertoires in COVID-19. For the study at large: There were acute and convalescent COVID-19 samples, and they came from the United States, Italy and Spain. Nucleic acid was either cDNA or gDNA, and it came from T cells, B-cell-depleted T cells, or PBMCs.

V gene TRBV28 combines with J gene TRBJ1-2; 9 positions match TRBD1. This receptor was identified in a man aged 65-85 years with acute or convalescent COVID-19. The material sequenced was peripheral blood. DNA for the CDR3: TGTGCCAGTAGGACAGGGGCGGTTAGTGGCTACACCTTC. Translated, it gives CASRTGAVSGYTF.